A selection of T cell receptor beta chains follows, all from one sample in a study of PD-1 blockade in classical Hodgkin lymphoma. The assay was immunoSEQ multiplex PCR, and TCRdb's table has in-frame clones only and misses some. Of under 30,000 clones in the sample, more than 75% were seen once. This sample comprised peripheral blood mononuclear cells (PBMCs), obtained before the second cycle of nivolumab. The origin of the receptors is a human donor with classical Hodgkin lymphoma. Both conserved end residues are part of each CDR3. The D gene is left open where the match is weak. Rows give clone size only sometimes, using once, few, many, or a class for an expanded clone.

CDR3 length: 16; J gene: TRBJ2-5; D gene: TRBD2; V gene: TRBV6-5; clone size: NA; CDR3 DNA: TGTGCCAGCAGTTACTCGTCTTGGGGGAGGGGAGAGACCCAGTACTTC; CDR3 protein: CASSYSSWGRGETQYF
CDR3 length: 16; J gene: TRBJ2-3; D gene: TRBD2; V gene: TRBV9; clone size: NA; CDR3 DNA: TGTGCCAGCAGCGTAGGCGTAGCGGGGAGCACAGATACGCAGTATTTT; CDR3 protein: CASSVGVAGSTDTQYF
CDR3 length: 13; J gene: TRBJ1-1; D gene: NA; V gene: TRBV9; clone size: NA; CDR3 DNA: TGTGCCAGCAGCGTCGGAAGTTACGCTGAAGCTTTCTTT; CDR3 protein: CASSVGSYAEAFF
CDR3 length: 13; J gene: TRBJ1-6; D gene: NA; V gene: TRBV19; clone size: few; CDR3 DNA: TGTGCCAGTAGTATAGCGGCTGGTTCACCCCTCCACTTT; CDR3 protein: CASSIAAGSPLHF
CDR3 length: 15; J gene: TRBJ1-1; D gene: TRBD1; V gene: TRBV6-5; clone size: NA; CDR3 DNA: TGTGCCAGCATCACGGACAGGGGGCCCAACACTGAAGCTTTCTTT; CDR3 protein: CASITDRGPNTEAFF
CDR3 length: 14; J gene: TRBJ2-1; D gene: NA; V gene: TRBV9; clone size: NA; CDR3 DNA: TGTGCCAGCAGCGTAGTGAAAAGTTACAATGAGCAGTTCTTC; CDR3 protein: CASSVVKSYNEQFF
CDR3 length: 15; J gene: TRBJ2-3; D gene: NA; V gene: TRBV7-2; clone size: NA; CDR3 DNA: TGTGCCAGCAGCCTGTCCCGGGGCAACACAGATACGCAGTATTTT; CDR3 protein: CASSLSRGNTDTQYF
CDR3 length: 13; J gene: TRBJ1-5; D gene: NA; V gene: TRBV10-3; clone size: NA; CDR3 DNA: TGTGCCATCAAAGGGGACTACAATCAGCCCCAGCATTTT; CDR3 protein: CAIKGDYNQPQHF
CDR3 length: 20; J gene: TRBJ1-6; D gene: TRBD1; V gene: TRBV28; clone size: NA; CDR3 DNA: TGTGCCAGCACCTCTAACCTCAGGGACAGAAGACTAACCTATAATTCACCCCTCCACTTT; CDR3 protein: CASTSNLRDRRLTYNSPLHF
CDR3 length: 15; J gene: TRBJ2-3; D gene: TRBD2; V gene: TRBV11-2; clone size: NA; CDR3 DNA: TGTGCCAGCAGCCTACGGGGGGGCTTGGGAGATACGCAGTATTTT; CDR3 protein: CASSLRGGLGDTQYF
CDR3 length: 18; J gene: TRBJ2-3; D gene: TRBD1; V gene: TRBV10-3; clone size: few; CDR3 DNA: TGTGCCATCAGTGAGTGGGGGTCGGGACAGGGGAGGACAGATACGCAGTATTTT; CDR3 protein: CAISEWGSGQGRTDTQYF
CDR3 length: 13; J gene: TRBJ2-2; D gene: TRBD1; V gene: TRBV29-1; clone size: NA; CDR3 DNA: TGCAGCGTTGCCGGGACAGCCACCGGGGAGCTGTTTTTT; CDR3 protein: CSVAGTATGELFF
CDR3 length: 14; J gene: TRBJ2-5; D gene: NA; V gene: TRBV6-1; clone size: NA; CDR3 DNA: TGTGCCAGCAGTGACCAGGGAGAAACAGAGACCCAGTACTTC; CDR3 protein: CASSDQGETETQYF
CDR3 length: 15; J gene: TRBJ2-7; D gene: NA; V gene: TRBV6-1; clone size: NA; CDR3 DNA: TGTGCCAGCAGTGAACGCGAAGGGAGCTCCTACGAGCAGTACTTC; CDR3 protein: CASSEREGSSYEQYF
CDR3 length: 14; J gene: TRBJ2-7; D gene: NA; V gene: TRBV11-1; clone size: NA; CDR3 DNA: TGTGCCAGCAGCTTAGCGATCGTAAGTGGCGAGCAGTACTTC; CDR3 protein: CASSLAIVSGEQYF
CDR3 length: 15; J gene: TRBJ1-1; D gene: TRBD1; V gene: TRBV7-8; clone size: once; CDR3 DNA: TGTGCCAGCAGCTTATTCGACAGGGGGACACCGAAAGCTTTCTTT; CDR3 protein: CASSLFDRGTPKAFF
CDR3 length: 15; J gene: TRBJ2-7; D gene: NA; V gene: TRBV7-8; clone size: NA; CDR3 DNA: TGTGCCAGCAGCCACGGGAAGGACAGCTCCTACGAGCAGTACTTC; CDR3 protein: CASSHGKDSSYEQYF
CDR3 length: 14; J gene: TRBJ2-7; D gene: TRBD1; V gene: TRBV10-3; clone size: NA; CDR3 DNA: TGTGCCATCAGTGGGGGACAGGGCTCCTACGAGCAGTACTTC; CDR3 protein: CAISGGQGSYEQYF
CDR3 length: 17; J gene: TRBJ2-7; D gene: NA; V gene: TRBV11-2; clone size: NA; CDR3 DNA: TGTGCCAGCAGCTTAGATCGGGTCGGAGGAAGGAACTACGAGCAGTACTTC; CDR3 protein: CASSLDRVGGRNYEQYF
CDR3 length: 11; J gene: TRBJ2-4; D gene: NA; V gene: TRBV5-5; clone size: NA; CDR3 DNA: TGTGCCAGCAGCTTGAGCAGGGGGGAGTACTTC; CDR3 protein: CASSLSRGEYF
CDR3 length: 16; J gene: TRBJ2-7; D gene: NA; V gene: TRBV25-1; clone size: NA; CDR3 DNA: TGTGCCAGCAGTGTTTCCCGGGCTTCCAGCTCCTACGAGCAGTACTTC; CDR3 protein: CASSVSRASSSYEQYF
CDR3 length: 14; J gene: TRBJ1-3; D gene: NA; V gene: TRBV19; clone size: few; CDR3 DNA: TGTGCCAGTAGTATCATGAGCTCTGGAAACACCATATATTTT; CDR3 protein: CASSIMSSGNTIYF
CDR3 length: 11; J gene: TRBJ1-2; D gene: NA; V gene: TRBV6-5; clone size: NA; CDR3 DNA: TGTGCCAGCGGTGCGGGGGTTGGCTACACCTTC; CDR3 protein: CASGAGVGYTF
CDR3 length: 15; J gene: TRBJ1-1; D gene: NA; V gene: TRBV6-5; clone size: once; CDR3 DNA: TGTGCCAGCAGTTACGGCCGCGGGATGAACACTGAAGCTTTCTTT; CDR3 protein: CASSYGRGMNTEAFF
CDR3 length: 14; J gene: TRBJ1-2; D gene: NA; V gene: TRBV7-1; clone size: few; CDR3 DNA: TGTGCCAGCAGCCCCACAGGGTATGGCTATGGCTACACCTTC; CDR3 protein: CASSPTGYGYGYTF
CDR3 length: 14; J gene: TRBJ2-5; D gene: NA; V gene: TRBV10-1; clone size: NA; CDR3 DNA: TGCGCCAGCAGCTCCCGGCGCTACCAAGAGACCCAGTACTTC; CDR3 protein: CASSSRRYQETQYF
CDR3 length: 14; J gene: TRBJ2-3; D gene: NA; V gene: TRBV28; clone size: NA; CDR3 DNA: TGTGCCAGCAGTCCAGGGTGGTCCACAGATACGCAGTATTTT; CDR3 protein: CASSPGWSTDTQYF